This T cell receptor (beta chain) was identified in a study of T cell responses to AZD1222 COVID-19 vaccine. CDR3 length: 16 residues. V was pared by 0 bases and J by 6 bases, with 17 bases between. Germline V CDR1 and CDR2: LGHDT, YNNKEL (reference sequence). Measured with immunoSEQ multiplex PCR; TCRdb has only the in-frame clones, and not every one. The sample records some 140,000 clones, 90% to 95% being singletons. The V and J genes are TRBV3-1 (or the pseudogene TRBV3-2) and TRBJ1-1; D uncertain. The TCR was taken from an adult in good health. Sequences were derived from peripheral blood, sampled on day 0 of AZD1222 vaccination. CDR3 region: CASSQEGLGKGSEAFF. The CDR3 nucleotides read TGTGCCAGCAGCCAAGAAGGTTTAGGGAAGGGCTCTGAAGCTTTCTTT.